One sample yielded the 24 T cell receptor beta chains listed below, sequenced in a study of identifying expanded T cells in peripheral blood. Some clones are missing from TCRdb's copy, which holds only in-frame ones; the method was immunoSEQ multiplex PCR. In the table there are about 90,000 clones, about 86% of which are singletons. The sample was blood. Receptors originate from a person between 18 and 69 years old in good health.

This clone was seen a few times. The rearrangement links TRBV21-1 to TRBJ1-3. TRBV21-1 is assigned pseudogene status. This CDR3 comprises 17 residues. The CDR3 region is CASSKEIGLTAWNTIYF. CDR3 nucleotide sequence: TGTGCCAGCAGCAAAGAAATAGGACTCACAGCTTGGAACACCATATATTTT.

The table lists this clone with a count of one. This chain links TRBV6-1 with TRBJ1-1, with D uncertain. Trimming removed 8 bases at V and 7 bases at J, with 14 bases between. This CDR3 has 12 residues. Germline lookup yields CDR1 MNHNS and CDR2 SASEGT. Here the CDR3 reads CASSQRGFEAFF. As DNA, the CDR3 is TGTGCCAGCTCACAGAGAGGCTTTGAAGCTTTCTTT.

The V gene is TRBV5-6, the J gene TRBJ1-1, with D unresolved. In germline, CDR1 is SGHDT, CDR2 YYEEEE. CDR3 length equals 13 residues. Trimming took off 1 base at V and 0 bases at J, with 4 bases between the two ends. The CDR3 loop reads CASSLTMNTEAFF. CDR3 DNA sequence: TGTGCCAGCAGCTTGACAATGAACACTGAAGCTTTCTTT.

The chain employs TRBV6-1 and TRBJ1-6; 7 nucleotides line up with TRBD1. This CDR3 comprises 15 residues. Germline V gives CDR1 MNHNS, CDR2 SASEGT. After removal of 4 bases from V and 8 bases from J, the junction contained 8 bases not matched to a gene. The CDR3 nucleotides read TGTGCCAGCAGTGCCAGCCAGGGGGTAGATTCACCCCTCCACTTT. Translating it yields CASSASQGVDSPLHF.

The chain recombines TRBV27 with TRBJ2-5; TRBD1 might be the D (5 bases). Trimming cost V 4 bases and J 2 bases, with 11 bases left between them. The CDR3 loop spans 14 amino acids. CDR1 and CDR2 (germline): MNHEY, SMNVEV (reference sequence). The CDR3 nucleotides read TGTGCCAGCAGTTCCCCGTACAGGCAAGAGACCCAGTACTTC. Protein product: CASSSPYRQETQYF.

V usage is TRBV15 and J usage is TRBJ2-7; 7 bases map to TRBD2. The CDR3 sequence is 14 residues long. J was trimmed by 5 bases and V by 4 bases; bases with no gene match: 8. Germline V gene sequence: CDR1 LNHNV, CDR2 YYDKDF (reference sequence). The CDR3 nucleotides read TGTGCCACCAGCACCGGGACTATTGGCGACGAGCAGTACTTC. Its protein product is CATSTGTIGDEQYF.

This clone was picked up a small number of times. V gene TRBV29-1 combines with J gene TRBJ2-1; D is possibly TRBD1 or TRBD2 (6 bases each). The CDR3 has 13 residues. The germline gives CDR1 SQVTM, CDR2 ANQGSEA. The V and J ends lost 0 bases and 7 bases respectively, with 10 bases between them. CDR3 nucleotides: TGCAGCGTTGAAGAGGGGGCGGGAAATGAGCAGTTCTTC. Amino acid sequence: CSVEEGAGNEQFF.

The chain links TRBV11-3 to TRBJ2-2, with a tentative D call TRBD1 (5 bases). The CDR3 extends over 17 amino acids. Trimming took off 5 bases at V and 1 base at J, with 17 bases between the two ends. Germline lookup yields CDR1 SGHNT and CDR2 YENEEA. CDR3 region: CASSGSLVTGNTGELFF. DNA for the CDR3: TGTGCCAGCAGCGGGTCCTTGGTAACAGGGAACACCGGGGAGCTGTTTTTT. The complete variable domain, with remaining parts taken from reference TRBV11-3 and TRBJ2-2, reads EAGVVQSPRYKIIEKKQPVAFWCNPISGHNTLYWYLQNLGQGPELLIRYENEEAVDDSQLPKDRFSAERLKGVDSTLKIQPAELGDSAVYLCASSGSLVTGNTGELFFGEGSRLTVL.

V usage is TRBV7-2 and J usage is TRBJ1-1; possibly TRBD1 for D (5 bases). Trimming pared 3 bases from V and 6 bases from J, leaving 14 bases between. Germline V gene lookup returns CDR1 SGHTA and CDR2 FQGNSA. The CDR3 sequence is 14 residues long. CDR3 amino acids: CASSFDPTRAEAFF. The CDR3 DNA follows: TGTGCCAGCAGCTTCGATCCGACCAGGGCTGAAGCTTTCTTT.

The rearrangement joins TRBV5-6 to TRBJ2-7; D might be TRBD2 (5 bases). Germline loops: CDR1 SGHDT, CDR2 YYEEEE. Trimming took off 2 bases at V and 3 bases at J, with 12 bases between the two ends. CDR3 length: 14 amino acids. The chain's CDR3 is CASSFIRGNYEQYF. CDR3 bases: TGTGCCAGCAGCTTTATCCGGGGAAACTACGAGCAGTACTTC.

The table lists this clone with a count of one. This rearrangement joins TRBV4-3 to TRBJ2-1; 11 bases map to TRBD1. Losses at the gene ends were 4 bases for V and 2 bases for J; bases not matched to a gene: 10. This CDR3 has 18 residues. In germline, CDR1 is LGHNA, CDR2 YSLEER. The DNA for the CDR3 is TGCGCCAGCAGCCCAGACGGAGGGACAGGGGGACCCTACAATGAGCAGTTCTTC. This sequence encodes CASSPDGGTGGPYNEQFF.

The chain employs TRBV28 and TRBJ1-5; the match to TRBD1 covers 7 bases. This CDR3 has 14 residues. Looked up from germline, CDR1 is MDHEN and CDR2 is SYDVKM. The V segment lost 5 bases and the J segment 6 bases; nucleotides outside the gene matches: 7. This CDR3 reads CASSTNRDSQPQHF. In DNA form, the CDR3 reads TGTGCCAGCAGTACAAACAGGGACAGTCAGCCCCAGCATTTT.

The V call is TRBV18, the J call TRBJ1-2; 7 bases map to TRBD1. The CDR3 extends over 15 amino acids. CDR1 and CDR2 (germline): KGHSH, LQKENI. The V gene end was trimmed by 1 base and the J gene end by 8 bases; junction bases not matched to a gene: 10. As DNA, the CDR3 is TGTGCCAGCTCACCACGCGGACAGGCGGAAGCAGGCTACACCTTC. Residues: CASSPRGQAEAGYTF.

This clone was seen a handful of times. V and J are TRBV6-1 and TRBJ1-3; unclear D gene. Trimming stripped 4 bases from V and 0 bases from J, with 13 bases between. CDR3 length equals 16 residues. Germline V CDR1 and CDR2: MNHNS, SASEGT. The CDR3 nucleotides are TGTGCCAGCAGTGGGGATAGACTGAGCTCTGGAAACACCATATATTTT. Encoded protein: CASSGDRLSSGNTIYF.

The gene calls are TRBV29-1 and TRBJ2-2; the D is unclear. With 6 bases removed from V and 6 bases from J, the gap between germline ends came to 11 bases. CDR3 size: 12 residues. Per germline, CDR1 SQVTM and CDR2 ANQGSEA. CDR3: CSVPGPSGELFF. The CDR3 region has the DNA TGCAGCGTCCCCGGCCCCTCCGGGGAGCTGTTTTTT.

The chain uses TRBV18 and TRBJ2-3, with 11 bases aligning to TRBD2. The CDR3 contains 18 residues. Germline values: CDR1 KGHSH, CDR2 LQKENI. With 3 bases clipped from V and 0 bases from J, the junction kept 8 bases outside the gene matches. This CDR3 reads CASSPTLAGDSSTDTQYF. CDR3 in DNA: TGTGCCAGCTCACCTACACTAGCGGGGGACAGTAGCACAGATACGCAGTATTTT.

This clone turned up a few times. This rearrangement joins TRBV7-2 to TRBJ2-7, with D hard to call. This CDR3 region has 14 residues. Germline V lookup: CDR1 SGHTA, CDR2 FQGNSA. V was cut by 6 bases and J by 3 bases, with 15 bases left in between. The CDR3, as DNA: TGTGCCAGCAGTATAACGAAGCTGGGCTACGAGCAGTACTTC. Translation gives CASSITKLGYEQYF.

Turning to this clone: Different DNA sequences within this sample yield the same CDR3. The rearrangement uses TRBV9 and TRBJ2-3, with TRBD2 as a possible D gene (5 bases). The CDR3 sequence is 15 residues long. The germline CDR1 and CDR2 sequences are SGDLS and YYNGEE. V was trimmed by 0 bases and J by 3 bases, leaving 11 bases between them. The CDR3 DNA reads as TGTGCCAGCAGCGTAGATGTGGGCGGGACAGATACGCAGTATTTT. Translating it yields CASSVDVGGTDTQYF.

The chain carries TRBV18 and TRBJ1-3; D not resolved. Germline V lookup: CDR1 KGHSH, CDR2 LQKENI. V was shortened by 1 base and J by 2 bases, with 12 bases between the two germline ends. This CDR3 is 16 amino acids long. The CDR3 region is CASSPRGPSTGNTIYF. The CDR3 coding sequence is TGTGCCAGCTCACCACGAGGCCCATCCACTGGAAACACCATATATTTT.

The chain is built from TRBV5-6 and TRBJ2-7; D unresolved. V was trimmed by 4 bases and J by 2 bases, leaving 10 bases between them. The germline V gene has CDR1 SGHDT and CDR2 YYEEEE. CDR3 size: 13 residues. CDR3 sequence reads: CASSPGVPYEQYF. CDR3 in DNA: TGTGCCAGCAGCCCAGGTGTCCCCTACGAGCAGTACTTC.

CDR3 loop: CASSLSPDTYYEQYF. Written as DNA, the CDR3 is TGTGCCAGCAGCTTAAGCCCCGACACCTACTACGAGCAGTACTTC. This sequence joins TRBV5-8 and TRBJ2-7; D call uncertain. The CDR3 has 15 residues. The germline gives CDR1 SGHTS, CDR2 YDEGEE. Trimming left V 2 bases short and J 3 bases short, with 15 bases between.

The chain recombines TRBV5-1 with TRBJ1-2, with D possibly TRBD1 on 5 matching bases. The length of the CDR3 is 15 residues. Looked up from germline, CDR1 is SGHRS and CDR2 is YFSETQ. Trimming removed 0 bases from V and 1 base from J, with 10 bases in between. CDR3 region: CASSLGDSLNYGYTF. The CDR3 DNA reads TGCGCCAGCAGCTTGGGAGACAGCCTTAACTATGGCTACACCTTC.

The J gene is TRBJ1-6, the V gene TRBV5-6; no definite D call. Germline V gene lookup returns CDR1 SGHDT and CDR2 YYEEEE. V lost 0 bases and J lost 6, with 10 bases in between. The CDR3 is made up of 15 amino acids. CDR3 sequence reads: CASSLVGGGNSPLHF. The CDR3 region has the DNA TGTGCCAGCAGCTTGGTAGGTGGAGGTAATTCACCCCTCCACTTT.

In its sample, this clone was seen once. The chain combines TRBV27 with TRBJ2-7, with 7 bases identical to TRBD2. Germline-derived CDR1 and CDR2 are MNHEY and SMNVEV (reference sequence). The CDR3 loop spans 16 amino acids. V trimming: 2 bases; J trimming: 2 bases; junction bases outside the gene matches: 9. The CDR3: CASSLGGGFSTYEQYF. As DNA, the CDR3 is TGTGCCAGCAGTTTAGGGGGGGGGTTTTCCACCTACGAGCAGTACTTC.